Listed below are T cell receptor beta chains from one sample, sequenced in a study of breast tumors, draining lymph nodes, adjacent tissues. TCRdb reanalysed the multiplex PCR reads using MiXCR and keeps one entry per CDR3 protein. This sample yields over 150,000 distinct CDR3 sequences, of which about 30% are seen a single time; around 4.1% belongs to the top ten. The sample was axillary lymph node tissue. All receptors come from a female donor with breast cancer. Some clones in this sample may be carry-over from other donors' samples. Each CDR3 is given with its conserved first and last residue. The D gene is left open where the match is weak. Size is omitted from some rows. Given values are once, few, many or a class for expanded clones.

V: TRBV7-2; size: many; D: NA; J: TRBJ2-1; DNA: TGTGCCAGCACCCACGACTCAACCTACAATGAGCAGTTCTTC; CDR3: CASTHDSTYNEQFF
V: TRBV7-6; size: many; D: NA; J: TRBJ1-4; DNA: TGTGCCAGCAGCTTAGGCCAGGAACCAGAAAAACTGTTTTTT; CDR3: CASSLGQEPEKLFF
V: TRBV4-1; size: many; D: NA; J: TRBJ1-2; DNA: TGCGCCAGCAGCCCCCGCCTTGGCCCTAACTATGGCTACACCTTC; CDR3: CASSPRLGPNYGYTF
V: TRBV9; size: many; D: NA; J: TRBJ1-5; DNA: TGTGCCAGCAGCGTACTGGATAGCAATCAGCCCCAGCATTTT; CDR3: CASSVLDSNQPQHF
V: TRBV10-3; size: NA; D: TRBD1; J: TRBJ1-6; DNA: TGTGCCATCAGTGCGCCCGGGACAGAGAATAATTCACCCCTCCACTTT; CDR3: CAISAPGTENNSPLHF
V: TRBV5-1; size: many; D: TRBD2; J: TRBJ2-3; DNA: TGCGCCAGCAGCTTAGCCGGGACTAGCGGGGGAACAACAGATACGCAGTATTTT; CDR3: CASSLAGTSGGTTDTQYF
V: TRBV7-2; size: many; D: NA; J: TRBJ2-7; DNA: TGTGCCAGCAGGGGTCTGGGAGAGTACGAGCAGTACTTC; CDR3: CASRGLGEYEQYF
V: TRBV14; size: many; D: NA; J: TRBJ1-2; DNA: TGTGCCAGCAGCCAAGAAGGGGCCCCCACGATTGGCTACACCTTC; CDR3: CASSQEGAPTIGYTF
V: TRBV6-5; size: many; D: TRBD1; J: TRBJ2-5; DNA: TGTGCCAGCAGTTACTCCGGGACAGGGAGTGGGACCCAGTACTTC; CDR3: CASSYSGTGSGTQYF
V: TRBV5-1; size: many; D: NA; J: TRBJ2-2; DNA: TGCGCCAGCAGCCCACGGGACCCTAGGGGTGACACCGGGGAGCTGTTTTTT; CDR3: CASSPRDPRGDTGELFF
V: TRBV11-3; size: NA; D: NA; J: TRBJ2-2; DNA: TGTGCCAGCAGCTATCCGGCTAGCGGGGAGCTGTTTTTT; CDR3: CASSYPASGELFF
V: TRBV25-1; size: once; D: TRBD2; J: TRBJ2-5; DNA: TGTGCCAGCAGCCACTCCTACGGGGGGGCAGAAATACAAGAGACCCAGTACTTC; CDR3: CASSHSYGGAEIQETQYF
V: TRBV9; size: NA; D: TRBD1; J: TRBJ1-4; DNA: TGTGCCAGTTCCGGGACAGGGGCAAATGAAAAACTGTTTTTT; CDR3: CASSGTGANEKLFF
V: TRBV7-3; size: many; D: TRBD2; J: TRBJ2-2; DNA: TGTGCCAGCAGCAAAGCGGGGGGGGCCCCGAACACCGGGGAGCTGTTTTTT; CDR3: CASSKAGGAPNTGELFF
V: TRBV20-1; size: few; D: TRBD1; J: TRBJ1-2; DNA: TGCAGTGCTAAAGACAGGGGGTATGGCTCCACCTTC; CDR3: CSAKDRGYGSTF
V: TRBV3-1; size: many; D: NA; J: TRBJ2-3; DNA: TGTGCCAGCAGCCAAGGGGGCGTAAGCACAGATACGCAGTATTTT; CDR3: CASSQGGVSTDTQYF
V: TRBV7-3; size: many; D: TRBD1; J: TRBJ1-2; DNA: TGTGCCAGCAGCTCCCCAGGACAGGTCGGGGTACTTATGGGCTACACCTTC; CDR3: CASSSPGQVGVLMGYTF
V: TRBV7-2; size: many; D: TRBD1; J: TRBJ1-6; DNA: TGTGCCAGCAGACCCGGGGGACAGTATAATTCACCCCTCCACTTT; CDR3: CASRPGGQYNSPLHF
V: TRBV12-5; size: many; D: NA; J: TRBJ1-2; DNA: TGTGCTAGTGGTTTGTGGTCCCACGCGGGCTACACCTTC; CDR3: CASGLWSHAGYTF
V: TRBV2; size: many; D: TRBD1; J: TRBJ2-2; DNA: TGTGCCAGCAGGACAGGGGGCCCCAGGACCGGGGAGCTGTTTTTT; CDR3: CASRTGGPRTGELFF